The present TCR beta chain was sequenced within a study of blood T cell repertoires in COVID-19. As handled by the study authors: How many nucleated cells were present was estimated from reference gene primer amplification. Profiled with immunoSEQ multiplex PCR; TCRdb holds only in-frame clones, not every one. Clonal size and the V and J genes are those of that table, whereas D and trimming came from the DNA. The sample has some 150,000 clones, around 86% seen once. V was shortened by 3 bases and J by 10 bases, with 15 bases between the two germline ends. The CDR3 length is 12 residues. Germline CDR1 is SQVTM and CDR2 is ANQGSEA.

Sequencing was performed on peripheral blood. This TCR was recovered from a woman older than 75 in a cohort sampled during active or convalescent COVID-19. This rearrangement joins TRBV29-1 to TRBJ1-1; D not resolved. CDR3 DNA sequence: TGCAGCGTTGATGACTTGACCACGGTAGCTTTCTTT. Its protein product is CSVDDLTTVAFF.